This T cell receptor beta chain was profiled in a study of T cell repertoires in cytomegalovirus infection. The wider study: Public TCR beta signatures were indicative of both CMV infection and a matching HLA type. Study observations and caveats: CMV-specific HLA-C-restricted TCR beta clonotypes dominated the ex vivo response.

One entry per CDR3 protein results from TCRdb running MiXCR on the reads. The sample holds roughly 990,000 distinct CDR3 sequences; approximately 33% are singletons and the top ten take around 15%. This clonotype has more than one count but fewer than ten. Its cognate antigen is unknown. Per the germline V gene, CDR1 is MDHEN and CDR2 is SYDVKM. Trimming pared 6 bases from V and 2 bases from J, leaving 13 bases between. This CDR3 has 14 amino acids. The clonotype was recovered from a human donor in good health (CMV status not recorded). Some clones in this sample may be carry-over from other donors' samples. The source material was cultured CD8+ T cells from PBMCs, sampled from culture after CMV antigen stimulation. V and J are TRBV28 and TRBJ2-5; D gene uncertain. CDR3: CASSLIGIQETQYF. The DNA of the CDR3 is TGTGCCAGCAGCTTAATAGGGATTCAAGAGACCCAGTACTTC. The full variable domain, in which reference TRBV28 and TRBJ2-5 provide the parts outside the CDR3, is DVKVTQSSRYLVKRTGEKVFLECVQDMDHENMFWYRQDPGLGLRLIYFSYDVKMKEKGDIPEGYSVSREKKERFSLILESASTNQTSMYLCASSLIGIQETQYFGPGTRLLVL.